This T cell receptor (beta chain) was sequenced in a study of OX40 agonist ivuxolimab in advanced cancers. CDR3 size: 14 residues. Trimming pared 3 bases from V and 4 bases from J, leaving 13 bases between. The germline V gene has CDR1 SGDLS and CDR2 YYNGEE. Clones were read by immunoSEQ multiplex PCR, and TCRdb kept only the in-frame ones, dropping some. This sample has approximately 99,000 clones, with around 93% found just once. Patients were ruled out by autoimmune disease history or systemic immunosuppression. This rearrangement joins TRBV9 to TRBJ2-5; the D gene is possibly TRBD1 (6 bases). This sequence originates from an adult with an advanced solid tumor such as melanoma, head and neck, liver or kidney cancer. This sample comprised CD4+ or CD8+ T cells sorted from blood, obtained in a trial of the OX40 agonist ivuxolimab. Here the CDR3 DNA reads TGTGCCAGCAGCGAAACAGGGAAGGGAGAGACCCAGTACTTC. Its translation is CASSETGKGETQYF.